This T cell receptor (beta chain) was retrieved from a study of T cell repertoires in cytomegalovirus infection. Looking at the study overall: Public TCR beta signatures provided an indication of both CMV infection and a matching HLA type.

CDR3 length equals 14 residues. The V and J ends lost 4 bases and 5 bases, in that order; junction bases with no gene match: 7. Germline loops: CDR1 SGHNT, CDR2 YYREEE (reference sequence). In its sample, this clonotype was seen many times. Its antigen is as yet unknown. Study-level results: CMV-specific TCR beta clonotypes restricted by HLA-C were the ones dominating the ex vivo response. Individuals carrying CMV plus the relevant HLA were identified by cumulative frequency of public TCR beta families.

TCRdb itself ran the reads through MiXCR, one entry per CDR3 protein. The sample lists approximately 100,000 distinct CDR3 sequences, about a quarter occurring once. V gene TRBV5-4 combines with J gene TRBJ2-5, with 8 bases identical to TRBD1. This clonotype was obtained from a human donor in good health (CMV status not recorded). Some clones in this sample may be carry-over from other donors' samples. Sequenced: CD8+ T cells from PBMCs. CDR3 coding DNA: TGTGCCAGCAGCGTGGACAGGGTATTGGAGACCCAGTACTTC. It specifies CASSVDRVLETQYF. Drawing the rest from reference TRBV5-4 and TRBJ2-5, the complete variable domain is ETGVTQSPTHLIKTRGQQVTLRCSSQSGHNTVSWYQQALGQGPQFIFQYYREEENGRGNFPPRFSGLQFPNYSSELNVNALELDDSALYLCASSVDRVLETQYFGPGTRLLVL.